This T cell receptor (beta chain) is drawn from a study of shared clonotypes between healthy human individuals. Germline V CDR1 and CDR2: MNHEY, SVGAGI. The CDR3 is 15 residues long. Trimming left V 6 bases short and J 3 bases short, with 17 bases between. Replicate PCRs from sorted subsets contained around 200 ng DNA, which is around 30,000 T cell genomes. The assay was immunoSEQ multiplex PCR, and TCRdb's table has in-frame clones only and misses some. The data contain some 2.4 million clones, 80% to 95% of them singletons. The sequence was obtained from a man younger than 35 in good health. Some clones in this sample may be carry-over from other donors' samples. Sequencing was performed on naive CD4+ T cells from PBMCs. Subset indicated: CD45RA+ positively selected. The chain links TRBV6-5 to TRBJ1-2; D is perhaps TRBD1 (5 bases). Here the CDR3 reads CASSRFPGSYYGYTF. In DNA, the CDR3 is TGTGCCAGCAGCCGCTTCCCAGGGTCCTACTATGGCTACACCTTC.